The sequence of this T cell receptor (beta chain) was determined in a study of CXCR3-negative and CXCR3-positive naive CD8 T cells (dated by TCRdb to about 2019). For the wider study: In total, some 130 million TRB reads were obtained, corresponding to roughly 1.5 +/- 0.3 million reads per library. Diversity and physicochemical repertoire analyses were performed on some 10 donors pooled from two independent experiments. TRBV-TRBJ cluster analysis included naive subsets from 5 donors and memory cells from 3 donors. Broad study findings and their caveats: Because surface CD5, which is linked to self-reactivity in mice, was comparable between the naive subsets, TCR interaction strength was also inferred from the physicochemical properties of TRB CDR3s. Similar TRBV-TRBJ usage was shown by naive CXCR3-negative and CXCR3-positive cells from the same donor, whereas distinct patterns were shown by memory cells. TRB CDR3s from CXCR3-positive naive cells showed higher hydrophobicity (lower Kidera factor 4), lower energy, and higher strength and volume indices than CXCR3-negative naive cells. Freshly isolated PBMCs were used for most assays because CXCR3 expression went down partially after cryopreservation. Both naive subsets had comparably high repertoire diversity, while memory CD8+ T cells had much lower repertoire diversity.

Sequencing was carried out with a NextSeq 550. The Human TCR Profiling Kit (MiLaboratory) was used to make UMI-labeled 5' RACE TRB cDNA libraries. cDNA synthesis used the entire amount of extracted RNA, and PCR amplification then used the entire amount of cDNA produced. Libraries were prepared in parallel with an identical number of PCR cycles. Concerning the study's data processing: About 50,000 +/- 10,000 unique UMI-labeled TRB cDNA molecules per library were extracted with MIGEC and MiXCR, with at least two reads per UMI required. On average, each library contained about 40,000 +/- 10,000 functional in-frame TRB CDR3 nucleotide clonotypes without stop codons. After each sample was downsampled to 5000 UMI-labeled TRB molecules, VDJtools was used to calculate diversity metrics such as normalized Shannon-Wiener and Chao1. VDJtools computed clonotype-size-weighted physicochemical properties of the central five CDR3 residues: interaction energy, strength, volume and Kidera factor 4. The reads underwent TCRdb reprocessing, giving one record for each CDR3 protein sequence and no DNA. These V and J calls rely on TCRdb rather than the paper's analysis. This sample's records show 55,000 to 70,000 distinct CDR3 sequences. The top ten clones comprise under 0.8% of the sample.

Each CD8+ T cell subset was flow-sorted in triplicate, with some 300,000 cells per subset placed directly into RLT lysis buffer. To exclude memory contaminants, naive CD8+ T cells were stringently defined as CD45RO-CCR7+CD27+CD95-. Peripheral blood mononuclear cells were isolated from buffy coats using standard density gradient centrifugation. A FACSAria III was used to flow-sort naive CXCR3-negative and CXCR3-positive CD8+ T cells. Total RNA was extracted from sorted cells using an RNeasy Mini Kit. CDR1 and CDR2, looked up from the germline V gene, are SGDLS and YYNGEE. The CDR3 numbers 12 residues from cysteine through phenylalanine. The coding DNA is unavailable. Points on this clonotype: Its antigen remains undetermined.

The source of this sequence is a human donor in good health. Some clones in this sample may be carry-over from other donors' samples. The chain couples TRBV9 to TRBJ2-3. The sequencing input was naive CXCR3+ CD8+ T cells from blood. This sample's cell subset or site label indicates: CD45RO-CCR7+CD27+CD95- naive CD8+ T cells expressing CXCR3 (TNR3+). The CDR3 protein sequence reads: CASSVGADTQYF.